The 23 T cell receptor beta chains listed next were all sequenced from one sample in a study of blood T cell repertoires in COVID-19. Sequencing was performed with immunoSEQ multiplex PCR; in TCRdb, only in-frame clones are kept and a portion is missing. The table shows 150,000 to 200,000 clones, with roughly 76% occurring only once. Sequences were obtained from peripheral blood. The receptors shown here come from a woman aged 50 to 65 with active or convalescent COVID-19.

About this clone: A junction end diverges from the germline sequence, so it may reflect a read error. This rearrangement joins TRBV4-3 to TRBJ2-2; tentatively, D is TRBD2 (5 bases). Germline lookup yields CDR1 LGHNA and CDR2 YSLEER. The CDR3 consists of 15 residues. CDR3 loop: CASSQGATNTGELFF. The CDR3 bases are TGCGCCAGCAGCCAAGGGGCGACTAACACCGGGGAGCTATTTTTT.

V gene TRBV11-2 combines with J gene TRBJ1-5; no firm D call. CDR3 size: 15 residues. Germline V gene sequence: CDR1 SGHAT, CDR2 FQNNGV. The germline V and J ends were trimmed by 1 base and 2 bases, with 9 bases remaining between them. CDR3 region: CASSLGQGGNQPQHF. The CDR3 DNA reads TGTGCCAGCAGCTTAGGCCAAGGAGGCAATCAGCCCCAGCATTTT.

The chain employs TRBV6-2 or TRBV6-3 and TRBJ1-2; TRBD1 matches at 10 bases. The V gene's germline CDR1 is MNHEY and CDR2 SVGEGT. The CDR3 covers 18 residues. V dropped 4 bases and J dropped 4; count of bases not matched to a gene: 15. CDR3 protein: CASSSRPGQGTLGYGYTF. CDR3 bases: TGTGCCAGCAGTTCCAGACCGGGACAGGGGACGCTAGGCTATGGCTACACCTTC.

J is TRBJ1-5 and V is TRBV24-1; D may be TRBD1 (6 bases). Between the trimmed V and J ends, which lost 9 bases and 2 bases, there was a span of 13 bases. CDR3 size: 14 residues. Germline-derived CDR1 and CDR2 are KGHDR and SFDVKD. CDR3 sequence: CATAQQGGNQPQHF. CDR3 in DNA: TGTGCCACCGCCCAACAGGGTGGCAATCAGCCCCAGCATTTT.

The J gene is TRBJ1-6, the V gene TRBV7-9; D is uncertain. The germline CDR1 and CDR2 sequences are SEHNR and FQNEAQ (reference sequence). Trimming cost V 1 base and J 9 bases, with 13 bases left between them. This CDR3 contains 15 residues. The DNA of the CDR3 is TGTGCCAGCAGCTTAGGAGAAAGCCCCCTTTCACCCCTCCACTTT. Protein sequence: CASSLGESPLSPLHF.

The chain couples TRBV7-2 to TRBJ1-2; no reliable D call. This CDR3 contains 14 residues. The germline V gene encodes CDR1 SGHTA and CDR2 FQGNSA. Trimming removed 2 bases at V and 7 bases at J, with 14 bases between. The CDR3 loop reads CASSLPALSVGYTF. The CDR3 bases are TGTGCCAGCAGCTTACCCGCGTTAAGTGTTGGCTACACCTTC. Combining the CDR3 with reference TRBV7-2 and TRBJ1-2 gives the whole variable domain GAGVSQSPSNKVTEKGKDVELRCDPISGHTALYWYRQSLGQGLEFLIYFQGNSAPDKSGLPSDRFSAERTGGSVSTLTIQRTQQEDSAVYLCASSLPALSVGYTFGSGTRLTVV.

This clone was seen a single time. This chain links TRBV7-6 with TRBJ1-5; 12 bases align to TRBD1. Germline V gene sequence: CDR1 SGHVS, CDR2 FNYEAQ. V was clipped by 0 bases and J by 3 bases; unmatched bases: 3. This CDR3 spans 17 amino acids. The CDR3 DNA follows: TGTGCCAGCAGCTTAGCGGGACAGGGGGCTAACAATCAGCCCCAGCATTTT. Amino acids: CASSLAGQGANNQPQHF.

V usage is TRBV27 and J usage is TRBJ2-3, with 15 bases matching TRBD2. With 5 bases clipped from V and 3 bases from J, the junction kept 9 bases outside the gene matches. This CDR3 is built from 18 residues. The V gene's germline CDR1 is MNHEY and CDR2 SMNVEV (reference sequence). In DNA form, the CDR3 reads TGTGCCAGCAGTCAAACTCGGACTAGCGGGAGGGGAACAGATACGCAGTATTTT. Translating gives CASSQTRTSGRGTDTQYF.

V is TRBV10-3 and J is TRBJ2-3; tentatively, D is TRBD2 (6 bases). Between the trimmed V and J ends, which lost 6 bases and 4 bases, there was a span of 14 bases. The CDR3 spans 14 residues. The germline CDR1 and CDR2 sequences are ENHRY and SYGVKD. The CDR3 reads CAISLRGTPDTQYF. The CDR3 bases are TGTGCCATCAGCCTCCGGGGGACCCCAGATACGCAGTATTTT.

The genes are TRBV24-1 and TRBJ1-4, with 7 nucleotides matching TRBD1. The germline gives CDR1 KGHDR, CDR2 SFDVKD. V was pared by 3 bases and J by 6 bases, with 6 bases of the junction left unmatched. CDR3 length: 15 amino acids. CDR3 residues: CATSDPRRGDEKLFF. The DNA of the CDR3 is TGTGCCACCAGTGATCCCCGCAGGGGGGATGAAAAACTGTTTTTT.

The V call is TRBV12-5, the J call TRBJ2-5; TRBD1 matches at 8 bases. Per germline, CDR1 LGHNT and CDR2 FRNRAP. The ends lost 1 base at V and 4 bases at J; junction bases unmatched: 5. The CDR3 totals 15 residues. CDR3 residues: CASGLATGVRETQYF. The CDR3, as DNA: TGTGCTAGTGGTTTGGCGACAGGGGTGCGAGAGACCCAGTACTTC. The entire variable domain, with the rest obtained from reference TRBV12-5 and TRBJ2-5, is as follows: DARVTQTPRHKVTEMGQEVTMRCQPILGHNTVFWYRQTMMQGLELLAYFRNRAPLDDSGMPKDRFSAEMPDATLATLKIQPSEPRDSAVYFCASGLATGVRETQYFGPGTRLLVL.

This clone appeared a single time. The chain links TRBV3-1 (or the pseudogene TRBV3-2) to TRBJ2-7, with a weak D call TRBD2 (6 bases). The CDR3 runs to 16 residues. V dropped 9 bases and J dropped 0 bases, with 21 bases sitting between them. Germline V gene sequence: CDR1 LGHDT, CDR2 YNNKEL (reference sequence). CDR3: CARGRIIRRASYEQYF. The CDR3 DNA follows: TGTGCCAGAGGGAGGATAATAAGGCGGGCCTCCTACGAGCAGTACTTC.

This clone was observed a few times. The gene calls are TRBV5-1 and TRBJ2-2; 10 bases are shared with TRBD2. The trim removed 0 bases at V and 6 bases at J, leaving 5 bases unmatched. The CDR3 is 16 amino acids. The germline V gene encodes CDR1 SGHRS and CDR2 YFSETQ. The CDR3 loop is CASSLGGTSVAGELFF. As DNA, the CDR3 is TGCGCCAGCAGCTTGGGGGGGACTAGCGTCGCCGGGGAGCTGTTTTTT.

V gene TRBV27 combines with J gene TRBJ2-3, with TRBD1 as a possible D gene (6 bases). CDR1 is MNHEY and CDR2 is SMNVEV in the germline V gene (reference sequence). The CDR3 is made up of 14 amino acids. V dropped 2 bases and J dropped 5 bases, with 11 bases sitting between them. CDR3 nucleotide sequence: TGTGCCAGCAGTTTAAACAGGGCGGGAGATACGCAGTATTTT. As protein: CASSLNRAGDTQYF.

V and J are TRBV18 and TRBJ1-4; D unclear. V gave up 6 bases and J gave up 2 bases, with 13 bases separating them. Germline-derived CDR1 and CDR2 are KGHSH and LQKENI. The CDR3 has 15 amino acids. The CDR3 region has the DNA TGTGCCAGCTCCCCGGATGCGGGGACTAATGAAAAACTGTTTTTT. Its translation is CASSPDAGTNEKLFF.

The CDR3 DNA follows: TGTGCCAGCAGCGTAGGAGGGGATGGACTAGCGCGCACAGATACGCAGTATTTT. The encoded protein is CASSVGGDGLARTDTQYF. The rearrangement links TRBV9 to TRBJ2-3; 9 bases fit TRBD2. V lost 0 bases and J lost 1; bases outside the gene matches: 9. CDR3 length: 18 amino acids. The germline gives CDR1 SGDLS, CDR2 YYNGEE.

The chain has TRBV5-6 and TRBJ1-3; D is ambiguous. CDR3 size: 14 residues. Deletions cut 2 bases from V and 7 bases from J, with 13 bases between. Looked up from germline, CDR1 is SGHDT and CDR2 is YYEEEE. CDR3 protein: CASSLLGRWNTIYF. Written as DNA, the CDR3 is TGTGCCAGCAGCTTACTAGGGCGTTGGAACACCATATATTTT. The full variable domain, in which reference TRBV5-6 and TRBJ1-3 provide the parts outside the CDR3, is DAGVTQSPTHLIKTRGQQVTLRCSPKSGHDTVSWYQQALGQGPQFIFQYYEEEERQRGNFPDRFSGHQFPNYSSELNVNALLLGDSALYLCASSLLGRWNTIYFGEGSWLTVV.

The chain carries TRBV10-3 and TRBJ2-7; D is undetermined. The CDR3 consists of 14 residues. Germline V gene sequence: CDR1 ENHRY, CDR2 SYGVKD. Trimming shortened V by 4 bases and J by 0 bases, and 10 bases separated the two germline ends. CDR3 in amino acids: CAISVGLSSYEQYF. CDR3 DNA sequence: TGTGCCATCAGTGTGGGCCTGAGCTCCTACGAGCAGTACTTC.

This chain connects TRBV28 to TRBJ1-5; 8 nucleotides line up with TRBD1. Trimming cost V 7 bases and J 5 bases; bases outside gene matches: 16. Germline V lookup: CDR1 MDHEN, CDR2 SYDVKM. This CDR3 spans 17 amino acids. CDR3 nucleotide sequence: TGTGCCAGCACCACCGGGGGGCAGGGGGCAGGGTATCAGCCCCAGCATTTT. Amino acids: CASTTGGQGAGYQPQHF.

This rearrangement joins TRBV28 to TRBJ1-5; tentative D call: TRBD1 (5 bases). The CDR3 consists of 16 residues. Per the germline V gene, CDR1 is MDHEN and CDR2 is SYDVKM. The V end was cut by 4 bases, the J end by 7 bases, with 20 bases between. The CDR3 here is CASSSDLSGSLQPQHF. In DNA form, the CDR3 reads TGTGCCAGCAGTTCAGATCTCTCAGGGTCCTTACAGCCCCAGCATTTT.

The chain couples TRBV28 to TRBJ2-7, with unresolved D. The CDR3 has 12 amino acids. The germline V and J ends were trimmed by 4 bases and 4 bases, with 8 bases remaining between them. Germline V gene data show CDR1 as MDHEN and CDR2 as SYDVKM. Written as DNA, the CDR3 is TGTGCCAGCAGTTCCAGTCATTACGAGCAGTACTTC. The encoded protein is CASSSSHYEQYF.

DNA for the CDR3: TGTGCCTGGGGGGGAAGGGACATCACCTCAGATACGCAGTATTTT. This encodes CAWGGRDITSDTQYF. The chain combines TRBV30 with TRBJ2-3; a possible D gene is TRBD1 (6 bases). CDR1 GTSNPN and CDR2 SVGIG come from the germline V gene (reference sequence). The V end lost 5 bases, the J end lost 4 bases, and 19 bases lay between the germline ends. This CDR3 contains 15 residues. Full variable domain (remainder filled in from reference TRBV30 and TRBJ2-3): SQTIHQWPATLVQPVGSPLSLECTVEGTSNPNLYWYRQAAGRGLQLLFYSVGIGQISSEVPQNLSASRPQDRQFILSSKKLLLSDSGFYLCAWGGRDITSDTQYFGPGTRLTVL.

This rearrangement joins TRBV9 to TRBJ2-3; TRBD2 matches 9 bases. This CDR3 is built from 16 residues. V was clipped by 0 bases and J by 6 bases; unmatched bases: 8. In germline, CDR1 is SGDLS, CDR2 YYNGEE. The CDR3 sequence: CASSVGASGDGDTQYF. DNA for the CDR3: TGTGCCAGCAGCGTAGGGGCTAGCGGGGATGGGGATACGCAGTATTTT.